This T cell receptor (beta chain) was observed in a study of identical twins. Study-wide results and caveats: The models systematically underestimated how much out-of-frame TCR alpha was shared in monozygotic twins. There were fewer insertions in abundant cord blood beta clonotypes, but memory repertoires showed no such pattern.

V lost 1 base, J lost 2 bases, and 12 bases lay in between. The CDR3 is 16 residues long. Germline values: CDR1 SGHTA, CDR2 FQGNSA. For this clonotype: Its target is unknown.

MiXCR was run by TCRdb on the 5' RACE reads, yielding one entry per CDR3 protein. The top ten hold around 3.2% of the sample, which has some 560,000 distinct CDR3 sequences, just under 10% seen once. The same data also went into a second study, on yellow fever vaccine responses in identical twins.

The chain combines TRBV7-2 with TRBJ2-1, with a weak D call TRBD2 (6 bases). This TCR was sampled from a woman under 30 in good health. Sample: PBMCs. The CDR3 DNA sequence: TGTGCCAGCAGCTTAGTTCTACTAGCAGCCTACAATGAGCAGTTCTTC. Translation gives CASSLVLLAAYNEQFF.